Each of the 4 T cell receptor beta chains below was sequenced from the same sample in a study of T cell responses to AZD1222 COVID-19 vaccine. Sequencing was performed with immunoSEQ multiplex PCR; in TCRdb, only in-frame clones are kept and a portion is missing. This table has around 140,000 clones, roughly 92% appearing once. Here the sequenced sample was peripheral blood, taken on day 0 of AZD1222 vaccination. Receptors were obtained from an adult in good health.

The chain couples TRBV11-1 to TRBJ1-1, with 7 positions matching TRBD1. V lost 5 bases to trimming and J lost 1 base; unmatched junction nucleotides: 4. Per the germline V gene, CDR1 is SGHAT and CDR2 is FQDESV (reference sequence). The CDR3 contains 14 residues. CDR3: CASSLRGQNTEAFF. CDR3 DNA: TGTGCCAGCAGCCTAAGGGGGCAGAACACTGAAGCTTTCTTT. Filled out from reference TRBV11-1 and TRBJ1-1, the complete variable domain reads EAEVAQSPRYKITEKSQAVAFWCDPISGHATLYWYRQILGQGPELLVQFQDESVVDDSQLPKDRFSAERLKGVDSTLKIQPAELGDSAMYLCASSLRGQNTEAFFGQGTRLTVV.

This chain connects TRBV7-9 to TRBJ1-2; D is uncertain. This CDR3 spans 14 amino acids. Germline V CDR1 and CDR2: SEHNR, FQNEAQ (reference sequence). Trimming cost V 1 base and J 5 bases, with 11 bases left between them. In DNA, the CDR3 is TGTGCCAGCAGCTTAGTGGCAGAAGAGTATGGCTACACCTTC. Its protein is CASSLVAEEYGYTF.

This chain connects TRBV9 to TRBJ2-5, with D possibly being TRBD1 (6 bases). The germline V gene has CDR1 SGDLS and CDR2 YYNGEE. V was shortened by 7 bases and J by 5 bases, with 15 bases between the two germline ends. This CDR3 has 13 residues. The CDR3 loop is CASGPPRGETQYF. The CDR3 coding sequence is TGTGCCAGCGGACCACCTAGGGGGGAGACCCAGTACTTC.

This chain uses TRBV12-5 with TRBJ1-2; weak D call: TRBD1 (6 bases). Germline assignment: CDR1 LGHNT and CDR2 FRNRAP. This CDR3 is built from 12 residues. V lost 1 base to trimming and J lost 7 bases, with 7 bases between them. The CDR3 coding sequence is TGTGCTAGTGGTTTGGAGGGGGTTGGCTACACCTTC. Translating gives CASGLEGVGYTF.